This TCR beta chain was found in a study of T cells in Graves' hyperthyroidism and ophthalmopathy. Unmatched junction bases numbered 7, after V lost 6 bases and J lost 4 bases. The germline V gene has CDR1 MNHNS and CDR2 SASEGT. CDR3 length: 15 amino acids. Authors of the study amplified TCR beta CDR3 regions from RNA transcripts. HTBI primers drove first-round RT-PCR of the TCR CDR3. MiXCR was run by TCRdb on the multiplex PCR reads, yielding one entry per CDR3 protein. Of hundreds of thousands of distinct CDR3 sequences in the sample, 15% to 20% were seen once. Sequenced sample: blood. The receptor was derived from a woman under 40 with Graves' hyperthyroidism. The rearrangement links TRBV6-1 to TRBJ2-2, with 8 bases lining up with TRBD1. The CDR3 DNA is TGTGCCAGCAGGCACGACAGGGGAACCACCGGGGAGCTGTTTTTT. Amino acid sequence: CASRHDRGTTGELFF.